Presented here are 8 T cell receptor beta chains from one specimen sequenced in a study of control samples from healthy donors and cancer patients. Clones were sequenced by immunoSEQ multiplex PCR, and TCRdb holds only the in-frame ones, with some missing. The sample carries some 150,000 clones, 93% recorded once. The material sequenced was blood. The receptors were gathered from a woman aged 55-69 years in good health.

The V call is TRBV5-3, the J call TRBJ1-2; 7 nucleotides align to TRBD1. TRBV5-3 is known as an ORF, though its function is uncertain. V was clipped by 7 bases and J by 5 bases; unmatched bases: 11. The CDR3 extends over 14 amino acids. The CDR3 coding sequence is TGTGCCAGAGCGGCGACAGGGAAGATGTATGGCTACACCTTC. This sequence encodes CARAATGKMYGYTF.

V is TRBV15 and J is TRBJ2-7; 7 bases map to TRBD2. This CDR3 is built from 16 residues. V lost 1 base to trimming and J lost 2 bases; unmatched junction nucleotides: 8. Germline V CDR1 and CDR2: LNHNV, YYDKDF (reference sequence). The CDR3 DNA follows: TGTGCCACCAGCAGAGCCGGCGGGGGAATGCCCTACGAGCAGTACTTC. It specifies CATSRAGGGMPYEQYF.

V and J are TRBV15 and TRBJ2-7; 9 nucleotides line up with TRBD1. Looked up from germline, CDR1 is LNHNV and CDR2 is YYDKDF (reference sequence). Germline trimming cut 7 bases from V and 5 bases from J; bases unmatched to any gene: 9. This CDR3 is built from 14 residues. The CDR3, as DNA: TGTGCCACCACCTCGGACAGGGGTAGCAACGAGCAGTACTTC. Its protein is CATTSDRGSNEQYF.

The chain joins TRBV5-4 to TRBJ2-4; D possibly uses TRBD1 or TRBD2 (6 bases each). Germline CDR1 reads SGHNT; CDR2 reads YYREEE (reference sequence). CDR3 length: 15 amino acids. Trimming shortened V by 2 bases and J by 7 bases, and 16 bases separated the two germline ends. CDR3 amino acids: CASSFRGPSENIQYF. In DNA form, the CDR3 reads TGTGCCAGCAGCTTCCGGGGGCCCTCCGAGAACATTCAGTACTTC.

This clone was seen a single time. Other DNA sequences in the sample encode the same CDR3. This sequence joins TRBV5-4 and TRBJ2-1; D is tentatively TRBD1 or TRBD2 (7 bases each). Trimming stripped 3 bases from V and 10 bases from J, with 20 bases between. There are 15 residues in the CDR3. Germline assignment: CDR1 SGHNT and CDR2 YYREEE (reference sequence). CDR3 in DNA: TGTGCCAGCAGCTGGGGGCAGGGGGGGCCAGGGGAGCAGTTCTTC. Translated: CASSWGQGGPGEQFF.

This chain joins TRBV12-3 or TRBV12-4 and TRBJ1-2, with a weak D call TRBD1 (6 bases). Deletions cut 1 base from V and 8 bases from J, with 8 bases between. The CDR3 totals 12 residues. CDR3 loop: CASSLGGRGYTF. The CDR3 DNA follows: TGTGCCAGCAGTTTAGGGGGGCGAGGCTACACCTTC.

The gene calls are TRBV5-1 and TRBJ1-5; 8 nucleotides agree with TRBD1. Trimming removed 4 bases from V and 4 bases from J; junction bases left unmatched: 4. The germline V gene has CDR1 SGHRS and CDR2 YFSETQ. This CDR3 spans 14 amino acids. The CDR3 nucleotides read TGCGCCAGCAGCCCGGGACAGGAGAATCAGCCCCAGCATTTT. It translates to CASSPGQENQPQHF.

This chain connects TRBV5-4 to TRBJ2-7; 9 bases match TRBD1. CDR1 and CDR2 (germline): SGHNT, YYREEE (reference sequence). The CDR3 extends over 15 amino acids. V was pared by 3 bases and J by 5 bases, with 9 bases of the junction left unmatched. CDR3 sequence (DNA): TGTGCCAGCAGCTCATTCCCGGGACAGGGAGACGAGCAGTACTTC. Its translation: CASSSFPGQGDEQYF.